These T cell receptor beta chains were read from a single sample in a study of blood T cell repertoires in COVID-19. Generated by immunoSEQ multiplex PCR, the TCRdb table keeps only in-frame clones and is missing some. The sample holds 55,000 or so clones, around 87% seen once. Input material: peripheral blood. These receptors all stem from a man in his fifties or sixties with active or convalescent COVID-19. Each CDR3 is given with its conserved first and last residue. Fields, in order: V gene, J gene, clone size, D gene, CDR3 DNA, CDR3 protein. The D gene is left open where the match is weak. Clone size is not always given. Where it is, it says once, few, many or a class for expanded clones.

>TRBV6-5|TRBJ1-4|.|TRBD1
TGTGCCAGCAGTTCCGGGACAGCTAAAGATGAAAAACTGTTTTTT
CASSSGTAKDEKLFF
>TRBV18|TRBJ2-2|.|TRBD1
TGTGCCAGCTCACTACGGACAGGTAGCACCGGGGAGCTGTTTTTT
CASSLRTGSTGELFF
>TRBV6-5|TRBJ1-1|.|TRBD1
TGTGCCAGCAGTCCTCTTGACAGGGGGAACACTGAAGCTTTCTTT
CASSPLDRGNTEAFF
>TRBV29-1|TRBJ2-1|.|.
TGCAGCGTTGGGGGCCAGGGAGGAATTGGCAATGAGCAGTTCTTC
CSVGGQGGIGNEQFF
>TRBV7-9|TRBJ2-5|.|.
TGTGCCAGCAGCTTAGCGTGGGGCCATGAGGAGACCCAGTACTTC
CASSLAWGHEETQYF
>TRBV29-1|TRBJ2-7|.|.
TGCAGCGTTGAAAAGGGGACCTACGAGCAGTACTTC
CSVEKGTYEQYF
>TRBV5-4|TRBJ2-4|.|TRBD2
TGTGCCAGCAGCTCGGGCGGGACTAGCGGGAGTCTAGCCAAAAACATTCAGTACTTC
CASSSGGTSGSLAKNIQYF
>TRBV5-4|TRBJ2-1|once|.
TGTGCCAGCAGCTTGCTTTTGTTGGGGGAGGGGGGTGAGCAGTTCTTC
CASSLLLLGEGGEQFF
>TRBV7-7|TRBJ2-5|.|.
TGTGCCAGCAGCCCTGGACAGATACAAGAGACCCAGTACTTC
CASSPGQIQETQYF
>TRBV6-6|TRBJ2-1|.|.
TGTGCCAGCAGTTCACAGGCATCGACCTACAATGAGCAGTTCTTC
CASSSQASTYNEQFF
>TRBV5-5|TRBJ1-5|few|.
TGTGCCAGCAGCCTCCGGGTGGCGGCAGTTTATAGCAATCAGCCCCAGCATTTT
CASSLRVAAVYSNQPQHF
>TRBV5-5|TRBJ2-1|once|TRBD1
TGTGCCAGCAGCCGACAGGGGGCGGGCTACAATGAGCAGTTCTTC
CASSRQGAGYNEQFF
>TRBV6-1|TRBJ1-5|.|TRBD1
TGTGCCAGCAGTGAGACGGACAGGGTTAATCAGCCCCAGCATTTT
CASSETDRVNQPQHF
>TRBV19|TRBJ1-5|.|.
TGTGCCAGTAGCGACACTAGCAATCAGCCCCAGCATTTT
CASSDTSNQPQHF
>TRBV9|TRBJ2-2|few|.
TGTGCCAGCAGCGTAGCAGGAGGCGGGGAGCTGTTTTTT
CASSVAGGGELFF
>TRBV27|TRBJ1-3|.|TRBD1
TGTGCCAGCAGTTCATCAGGGGGCTACTCTGGAAACACCATATATTTT
CASSSSGGYSGNTIYF
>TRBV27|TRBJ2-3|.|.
TGTGCCAGCAGTCCCCGGCCAGGTCCGATAGATACGCAGTATTTT
CASSPRPGPIDTQYF
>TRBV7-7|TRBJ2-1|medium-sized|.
TGTGCCAGCAGCCCCGGTGGGAGTTCCTACAATGAGCAGTTCTTC
CASSPGGSSYNEQFF
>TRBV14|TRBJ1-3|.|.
TGTGCCAGCCGATCGGGTGCTGGAAACACCATATATTTT
CASRSGAGNTIYF
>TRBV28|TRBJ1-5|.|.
TGTGCCACCCAAGAGAGCAATCAGCCCCAGCATTTT
CATQESNQPQHF
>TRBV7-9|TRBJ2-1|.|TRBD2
TGTGCCAGCAGCTTAATGGCGGGAGGGGTGAGTGAGCAGTTCTTC
CASSLMAGGVSEQFF
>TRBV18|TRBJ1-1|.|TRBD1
TGTGCCAGCTCAGAACAGGGGGGTGAAGCTTTCTTT
CASSEQGGEAFF
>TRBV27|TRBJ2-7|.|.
TGTGCCAGCAGAGAAGAATCTCGTAGGCAGTACTTC
CASREESRRQYF
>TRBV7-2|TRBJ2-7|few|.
TGTGCCAGCAGCTCCTACCGGGAGAGGTACGAGCAGTACTTC
CASSSYRERYEQYF
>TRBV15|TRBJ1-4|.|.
TGTGCCACCAGCAGAGATTTGAGGGAGAAAAGACTGTTTTTT
CATSRDLREKRLFF
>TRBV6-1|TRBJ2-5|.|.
TGTGCCAGCAGTGAACCACCGGGACACTCCCTCAAAGAGACCCAGTACTTC
CASSEPPGHSLKETQYF
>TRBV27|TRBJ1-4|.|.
TGTGCCAGCAGGCCAATCTCCCGGGGTGGGGAAAAACTGTTTTTT
CASRPISRGGEKLFF
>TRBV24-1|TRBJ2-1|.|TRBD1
TGTGCCACCAGTGATTTACCGGGACAGGGGTCGGATGAGCAGTTCTTC
CATSDLPGQGSDEQFF
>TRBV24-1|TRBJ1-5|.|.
TGTGCCACCAGTGACGCCCGGACAGTTAGCAATCAGCCCCAGCATTTT
CATSDARTVSNQPQHF
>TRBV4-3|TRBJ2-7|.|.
TGCGCCAGCAGCCAAGGCGCGGGGAGAACCTACGAGCAGTACTTC
CASSQGAGRTYEQYF
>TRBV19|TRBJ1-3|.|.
TGTGCCAGTAGTAAGATAAACTCTTTCTCTGGAAACACCATATATTTT
CASSKINSFSGNTIYF
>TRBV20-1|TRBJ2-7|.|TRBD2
TGCAGTGCTAGTGGAGCGGGAGCTTTCTCCTACGAGCAGTACTTC
CSASGAGAFSYEQYF
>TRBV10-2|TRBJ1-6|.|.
TGCGCCAGCATACGGGGACGGGAGGGATCACCCCTCCACTTT
CASIRGREGSPLHF
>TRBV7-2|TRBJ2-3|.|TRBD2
TGTGCCAGCAGCTTAGACTCGCGGGGGGTCTCCCTAGGGGCAGATACGCAGTATTTT
CASSLDSRGVSLGADTQYF
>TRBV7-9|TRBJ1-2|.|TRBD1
TGTGCCAGCAGCCCCGACAGGGCCTATAATGGCTACACCTTC
CASSPDRAYNGYTF
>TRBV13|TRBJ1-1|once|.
TGTGCCAGCAGCTTCAAACAGCTTCACACTGAAGCTTTCTTT
CASSFKQLHTEAFF
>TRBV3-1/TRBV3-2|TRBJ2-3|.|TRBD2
TGTGCCAGCAGCCATAGCGGGGGCCCCGATACGCAGTATTTT
CASSHSGGPDTQYF
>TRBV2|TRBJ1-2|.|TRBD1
TGTGCCAGCACACAGGACAGGGACTATGGCTACACCTTC
CASTQDRDYGYTF
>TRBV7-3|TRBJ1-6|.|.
TGTGCCAGCAGCTTAAGCCCGGCGGGGAATAATTCACCCCTCCACTTT
CASSLSPAGNNSPLHF
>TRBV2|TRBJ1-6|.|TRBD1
TGTGCCAGCAGTGCAGGGACAGGGGGCGAAAATTCACCCCTCCACTTT
CASSAGTGGENSPLHF
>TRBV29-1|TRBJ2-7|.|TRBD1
TGCAGCGTCCAGGACAGGGGTCGCTCCTACGAGCAGTACTTC
CSVQDRGRSYEQYF
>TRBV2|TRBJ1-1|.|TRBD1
TGTGCCAGCATTCCGGGACAGGGTGTACCGCAGCCCGGGGTTGCTGAAGCTTTCTTT
CASIPGQGVPQPGVAEAFF
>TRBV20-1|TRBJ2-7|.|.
TGCAGTGCTGTCATGCGCTACGAGCAGTACTTC
CSAVMRYEQYF
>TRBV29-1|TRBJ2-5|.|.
TGCAGCGTTGAAGTTGGTCGGGATGTGGAGACCCAGTACTTC
CSVEVGRDVETQYF
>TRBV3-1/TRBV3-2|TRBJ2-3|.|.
TGTGCCAGCAGCCGGGATGATACAGGGCTCCTCACAGATACGCAGTATTTT
CASSRDDTGLLTDTQYF
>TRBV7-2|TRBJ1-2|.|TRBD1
TGTGCCAGCAGCTCGCTAGGTAGGACAGGGAACTATGGCTACACCTTC
CASSSLGRTGNYGYTF
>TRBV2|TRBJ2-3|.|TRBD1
TGTGCCAGCAGTGGAATTTACAGGGGGCAAGATACGCAGTATTTT
CASSGIYRGQDTQYF
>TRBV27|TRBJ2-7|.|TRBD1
TGTGCCAGCAGTCTATCGACAGGGGGCTATTACGAGCAGTACTTC
CASSLSTGGYYEQYF
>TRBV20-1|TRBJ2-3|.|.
TGCAGTGCTGGTCTAGCGAATACGCAGTATTTT
CSAGLANTQYF
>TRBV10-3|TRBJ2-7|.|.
TGTGCCATCAGTGAAGACGGGAGAATAGGCGAGCAGTACTTC
CAISEDGRIGEQYF
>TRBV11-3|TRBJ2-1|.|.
TGTGCCAGCAGCCTAAACTCAAATGAGCAGTTCTTC
CASSLNSNEQFF
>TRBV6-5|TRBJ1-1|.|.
TGTGCCAGCAGTTTTTCCGGGATCTCGAACACTGAAGCTTTCTTT
CASSFSGISNTEAFF
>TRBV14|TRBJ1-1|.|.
TGTGCCAGCAGCCAGCTAACAGGGTCCACTGAAGCTTTCTTT
CASSQLTGSTEAFF